This T cell receptor beta chain was documented in a study of T cell responses to AZD1222 COVID-19 vaccine. The assay was immunoSEQ multiplex PCR, and TCRdb's table has in-frame clones only and misses some. The sample contains roughly 110,000 clones, about nine tenths of which appear only once. Second-dose schedules of about 4 or about 12 weeks were combined. Note on this clone: Its specificity is unknown.

Study-wide findings and caveats: Vaccination with two AZD1222 doses was followed by a rise in Spike-specific TCR breadth and depth.

This clonotype originated in an adult who received the AZD1222 COVID-19 vaccine. This sample comprised peripheral blood, obtained 28 days after the second AZD1222 dose.

The CDR3 spells CASSVTGQGPTGAFF. In DNA, the CDR3 is TGTGCCAGTAGTGTGACCGGACAGGGGCCTACGGGAGCTTTCTTT. The chain combines TRBV19 with TRBJ1-1; 9 positions agree with TRBD1. CDR3 length: 15 amino acids. J lost 10 bases, V lost 5 bases, and 14 bases had no gene match. Germline loops: CDR1 LNHDA, CDR2 SQIVND (reference sequence).